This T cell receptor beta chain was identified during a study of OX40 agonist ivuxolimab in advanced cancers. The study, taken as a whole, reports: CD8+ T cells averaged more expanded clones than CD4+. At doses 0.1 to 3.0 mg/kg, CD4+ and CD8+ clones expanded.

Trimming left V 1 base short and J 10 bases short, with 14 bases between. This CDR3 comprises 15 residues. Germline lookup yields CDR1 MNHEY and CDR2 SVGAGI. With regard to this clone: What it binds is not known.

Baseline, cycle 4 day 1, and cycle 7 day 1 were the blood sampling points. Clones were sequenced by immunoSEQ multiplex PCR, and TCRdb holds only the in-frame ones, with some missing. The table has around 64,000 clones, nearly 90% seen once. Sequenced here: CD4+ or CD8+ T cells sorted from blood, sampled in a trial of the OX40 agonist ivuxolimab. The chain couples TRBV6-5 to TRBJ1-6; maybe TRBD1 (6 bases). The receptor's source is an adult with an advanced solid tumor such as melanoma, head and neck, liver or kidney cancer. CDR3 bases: TGTGCCAGCAGTTACTTCACGGAGGGGGGATCACCCCTCCACTTT. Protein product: CASSYFTEGGSPLHF.